This TCR beta chain was obtained from a study of shared clonotypes between healthy human individuals. CDR1 and CDR2 from the germline V gene are SGDLS and YYNGEE. Trimming took 3 bases from V and 0 from J, leaving 9 bases between them. The CDR3 sequence is 14 residues long. Methods used by the authors: From ImmunoSEQ came sequences covering only the junction and carrying no quality scores, so filtering differed. The repertoire was sequenced with immunoSEQ multiplex PCR; TCRdb's copy has only in-frame clones and lacks some. That table gives V, J and clone size, and the DNA gave D and trimming. The table has about 2.4 million clones, approximately 93% seen once.

The gene calls are TRBV9 and TRBJ1-1; possibly TRBD1 for D (5 bases). Sequenced material: naive CD4+ T cells from PBMCs. Subset in this sample: CD45RA+ positively selected. The source is a man between 18 and 35 years old in good health. Some clones in this sample may be carry-over from other donors' samples. CDR3 sequence: CASSGGNMNTEAFF. The CDR3, as DNA: TGTGCCAGCAGCGGGGGGAACATGAACACTGAAGCTTTCTTT.